This record looks at one T cell receptor beta chain sequence and its context. The CDR3 sequence is 15 residues long. The germline V and J ends were trimmed by 10 bases and 2 bases, with 19 bases remaining between them. Germline V gene lookup returns CDR1 MNHNY and CDR2 SVGAGI (reference sequence). The entry originates in a study of blood T cells in healthy people across ages. Study overall: About one barcoded beta molecule per two T cells was the capture yield of template switching.

The second PCR ran about 6 to 12 cycles with a sample-barcoded 5' primer and J-beta primers. MiXCR, run by TCRdb on the 5' RACE reads, gives a single entry per CDR3 protein. The sample records around 990,000 distinct CDR3 sequences, about two fifths being singletons. The rearrangement links TRBV6-6 to TRBJ2-3; the D gene is possibly TRBD2 (6 bases). The receptor was derived from a man younger than 35 in good health. Sequenced: blood. DNA of the CDR3: TGTGCCACCATGGATCTAGCGACCCTCACAGATACGCAGTATTTT. This encodes CATMDLATLTDTQYF.